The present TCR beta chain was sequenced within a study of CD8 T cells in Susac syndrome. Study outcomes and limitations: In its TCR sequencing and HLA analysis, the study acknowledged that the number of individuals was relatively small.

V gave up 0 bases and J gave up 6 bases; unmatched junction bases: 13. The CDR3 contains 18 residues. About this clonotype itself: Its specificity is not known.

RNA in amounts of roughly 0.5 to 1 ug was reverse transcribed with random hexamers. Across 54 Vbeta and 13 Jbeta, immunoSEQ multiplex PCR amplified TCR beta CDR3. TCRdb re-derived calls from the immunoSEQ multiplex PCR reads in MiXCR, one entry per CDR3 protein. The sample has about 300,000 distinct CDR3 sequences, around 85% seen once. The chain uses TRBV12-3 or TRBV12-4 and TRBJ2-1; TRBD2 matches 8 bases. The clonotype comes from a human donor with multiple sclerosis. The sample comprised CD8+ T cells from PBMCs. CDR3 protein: CASSLADWTRLAGNEQFF. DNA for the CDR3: TGTGCCAGCAGTTTAGCCGACTGGACCAGGCTAGCGGGCAATGAGCAGTTCTTC.